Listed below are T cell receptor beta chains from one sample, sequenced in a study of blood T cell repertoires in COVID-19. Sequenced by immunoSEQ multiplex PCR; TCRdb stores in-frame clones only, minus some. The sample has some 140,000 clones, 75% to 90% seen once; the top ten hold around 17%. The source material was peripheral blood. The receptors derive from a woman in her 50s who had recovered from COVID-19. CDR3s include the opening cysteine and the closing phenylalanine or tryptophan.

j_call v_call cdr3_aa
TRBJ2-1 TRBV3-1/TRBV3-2 CASSQGTSGNEQFF
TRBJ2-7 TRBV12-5 CASGSRYEQYF
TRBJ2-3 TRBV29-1 CSVARDTSTDTQYF
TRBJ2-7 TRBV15 CATSRDHTYEQYF
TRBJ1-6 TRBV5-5 CASSVGVWGNSPLHF
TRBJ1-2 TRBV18 CASSPIGMGQPGGYTF
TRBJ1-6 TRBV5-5 CASSSEPTQKSYNSPLHF
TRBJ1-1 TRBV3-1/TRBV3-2 CASSQGGGFAEAFF
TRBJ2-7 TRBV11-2 CASSLERSRGAYEQYF
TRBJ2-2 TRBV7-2 CASSFTGTVNTGELFF
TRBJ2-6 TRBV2 CASRGLRAGANVLTF